This T cell receptor (beta chain) is drawn from a study of early T cells in non-severe SARS-CoV-2 infection. Study background: Unpaired chains resulted from sequencing bulk RNA of unsorted whole blood. Broader study findings: Clonotype matching in VDJdb favored anti-spike CD8 responses and did not capture private and CD4 specificities.

This clonotype showed up many times. What it recognizes is unknown. CDR3 length equals 16 residues. Looked up from germline, CDR1 is SGHTA and CDR2 is FQGNSA. V lost 1 base and J lost 7, with 17 bases in between. The protocol attached unique molecular identifiers to individual cDNA molecules. TCRdb independently ran MiXCR on the 5' RACE reads; one entry per CDR3 protein. The sample has approximately 74,000 distinct CDR3 sequences; around 14% are singletons. Material: whole blood. This receptor was taken from an adult who was a healthcare worker with PCR-confirmed SARS-CoV-2 infection or an uninfected control (not recorded which). This chain links TRBV7-2 with TRBJ2-1; D possibly matches TRBD1 or TRBD2 (6 bases each). DNA for the CDR3: TGTGCCAGCAGCTTAGAAGGCCGGGGGCTTGGGAATGAGCAGTTCTTC. This encodes CASSLEGRGLGNEQFF.